This TCR beta chain was sequenced in a study of T cells in Graves' hyperthyroidism and ophthalmopathy. At least 3 on the Clinical Activity Score was recorded for ophthalmopathy patients, who also had NOSPECS grade at least 4 and duration under 3 months. Clinicians diagnosed patients from clinical symptoms, serum thyroxine and TRAb, thyroid ultrasound and orbital computed tomography. The CDR3 is 13 residues long. The germline CDR1 and CDR2 sequences are WNHNN and SYGVQD (reference sequence). Trimming cost V 3 bases and J 0 bases, with 5 bases left between them. This clonotype was seen only once. A much larger clone lies one base from this, so it may be a read error. The missing conserved phenylalanine or tryptophan at the end of this CDR3 makes a read error likely. Amplified TCR beta CDR3 regions came from RNA transcripts. The HTBI primer set served for first-round RT-PCR of the TCR CDR3. TCRdb re-called the multiplex PCR reads with MiXCR, one entry per CDR3 protein. The sample contains approximately 430,000 distinct CDR3 sequences, under 15% of which appear only once.

The chain links TRBV10-1 to TRBJ1-1, with D unclear. The sample taken for sequencing was blood. This receptor was obtained from a young man with Graves' ophthalmopathy. The DNA for the CDR3 is TGCGCCAGCAGTGAAAACGTGAACACTGAAGCTTTCCTT. Protein sequence: CASSENVNTEAFL.